These 2 T cell receptor beta chains were sequenced from one sample in a study of cytomegalovirus exposure and HLA in healthy donors. This table comes from immunoSEQ multiplex PCR, and its TCRdb copy is limited to in-frame clones, with some not included. This table has about 240,000 clones, 70% to 90% appearing once. The sequencing input was PBMCs. Source of these receptors: a woman in her twenties or thirties in good health and CMV-seropositive.

This sequence joins TRBV15 and TRBJ2-7, with D maybe TRBD1 (6 bases). V was clipped by 5 bases and J by 5 bases, with 16 bases between them. CDR1 and CDR2 from the germline V gene are LNHNV and YYDKDF (reference sequence). CDR3 length: 14 amino acids. The CDR3 DNA is TGTGCCACCAGCGCACCGGGACATTCGAACGAGCAGTACTTC. This codes for CATSAPGHSNEQYF.

The rearrangement uses TRBV28 and TRBJ2-4, with D possibly matching TRBD1 (6 bases). This CDR3 is built from 16 residues. The V end was cut by 6 bases, the J end by 7 bases, with 22 bases between. Germline lookup yields CDR1 MDHEN and CDR2 SYDVKM. The CDR3 DNA reads as TGTGCCAGCAGGAACTCCGGGACCCCAGGGGCGAACATTCAGTACTTC. Its translation is CASRNSGTPGANIQYF.